This T cell receptor beta chain was documented in a study of cytomegalovirus exposure and HLA in healthy donors. Overall study results and limits: Researchers reported in a later analysis that a missense DCLRE1C variant was tied to TCR beta V- and J-gene trimming.

A word on this clone: The antigen is not known.

There are 14 residues in the CDR3. With 4 bases clipped from V and 5 bases from J, the junction kept 4 bases outside the gene matches. From germline, CDR1 is SGHTA and CDR2 FQGNSA. The PCR used 60 Vbeta and 13 Jbeta primers. Original processing notes: Roughly 73 million unique TCR beta chains, roughly 11 million of them shared, were counted by a later analysis. Using immunoSEQ multiplex PCR, the repertoire was profiled, and TCRdb retains in-frame clones only, with some absent. The V and J calls and clone size come from that table; D and trimming were worked out from the DNA. The table lists 100,000 to 150,000 clones, about 80% of them singletons.

The source is a man under 40 in good health and CMV-seronegative. The chain carries TRBV7-2 and TRBJ1-1, with 10 bases identical to TRBD1. The specimen sequenced was PBMCs. CDR3 residues: CASSSDRGRTEAFF. The DNA for the CDR3 is TGTGCCAGCAGCTCCGACAGGGGGCGTACTGAAGCTTTCTTT.